Listed below are T cell receptor beta chains from one sample, sequenced in a study of blood T cell repertoires in COVID-19. Libraries were prepared by immunoSEQ multiplex PCR; TCRdb keeps only in-frame clonotypes and omits some of them. The sample yields 200,000 or so clones, roughly 88% seen once. Material for sequencing was peripheral blood. The source of these receptors is a man in his forties or fifties with COVID-19, enrolled during active disease. CDR3s include the opening cysteine and the closing phenylalanine or tryptophan. Each record gives: D gene, J gene, clone size, V gene, CDR3 DNA, CDR3 protein. D genes are given only for firm matches. Clone size is shown for a subset of rows, as once, few, many or a class of expanded clone.

>TRBD2|TRBJ2-1|-|TRBV6-2/TRBV6-3
TGTGCCAGCAGTTACTGGGGCGGGGGAAATGAGCAGTTCTTC
CASSYWGGGNEQFF
>-|TRBJ2-7|-|TRBV5-1
TGCGCCAGCAGCTTGACAGGGCTGGGGGAGCAGTACTTC
CASSLTGLGEQYF
>TRBD1|TRBJ1-1|-|TRBV5-1
TGCGCCAGCACCGGACAGGGGAGAGGTGAAGCTTTCTTT
CASTGQGRGEAFF
>TRBD2|TRBJ2-7|-|TRBV7-8
TGTGCCAGCAGCCCTAGCCCACTAGCGGTAATCTACGAGCAGTACTTC
CASSPSPLAVIYEQYF
>-|TRBJ2-2|-|TRBV2
TGTGCCAGCAGTGAAGCTACCAGGCGCACCGGGGAGCTGTTTTTT
CASSEATRRTGELFF
>-|TRBJ2-7|-|TRBV12-3/TRBV12-4
TGTGCCAGCAGTTTACAGGCCTACGAGCAGTACTTC
CASSLQAYEQYF
>TRBD1|TRBJ2-1|-|TRBV5-1
TGCGCCAGCAGCTTCCAACAGGGGTTCAAGTACAATGAGCAGTTCTTC
CASSFQQGFKYNEQFF
>-|TRBJ2-4|-|TRBV7-9
TGTGCCAGCAGCCCTCGACAGACCAGAAACATTCAGTACTTC
CASSPRQTRNIQYF
>-|TRBJ1-5|once|TRBV3-1/TRBV3-2
TGTGCCAGCAGCCAAGACTTTGGCAATCAGCCCCAGCATTTT
CASSQDFGNQPQHF
>TRBD2|TRBJ2-1|-|TRBV5-1
TGCGCCAGCAGCCAGAGCGGGGAATATGAGCAGTTCTTC
CASSQSGEYEQFF
>-|TRBJ2-7|-|TRBV7-8
TGTGCCAGCAGTTCCCAGGGGAGCTCCTACGAGCAGTACTTC
CASSSQGSSYEQYF
>TRBD2|TRBJ2-3|once|TRBV3-1/TRBV3-2
TGTGCCAGCAGCCAAGGCGGGGGTTCTAGCACAGATACGCAGTATTTT
CASSQGGGSSTDTQYF
>TRBD1|TRBJ1-1|-|TRBV6-2/TRBV6-3
TGTGCCAGCAGTTCCATGACAGGGGGGTCGACTGAAGCTTTCTTT
CASSSMTGGSTEAFF
>TRBD1|TRBJ2-5|-|TRBV11-3
TGTGCCAGCAGTAGGGGAGGGACAGGGGCCGACTTCCGGGAGACCCAGTACTTC
CASSRGGTGADFRETQYF
>TRBD1|TRBJ1-1|-|TRBV6-2/TRBV6-3
TGTGCCAGCAGTTACCCGAGGGACAGGGGAAGGAGTGTGAACACTGAAGCTTTCTTT
CASSYPRDRGRSVNTEAFF
>-|TRBJ2-4|once|TRBV5-1
TGCGCCAGCAGCGGGATGGGGGCAGACATTCAGTACTTC
CASSGMGADIQYF
>TRBD2|TRBJ2-3|few|TRBV4-2
TGTGCCAGCAGCCATGAACGGGGCGGGGGGTACACAGATACGCAGTATTTT
CASSHERGGGYTDTQYF
>TRBD1|TRBJ2-7|-|TRBV15
TGTGCCACCAGTCCGTCGACAGGGGGCCACGAGCAGTACTTC
CATSPSTGGHEQYF
>TRBD2|TRBJ2-1|-|TRBV2
TGTGCCAGCAGTGAAAGACTAGCGGGATTCACCTACAATGAGCAGTTCTTC
CASSERLAGFTYNEQFF
>TRBD1|TRBJ1-6|-|TRBV20-1
TGCAGTGCAAGAACAGGGGAACCCCTCCACTTT
CSARTGEPLHF
>-|TRBJ1-1|-|TRBV18
TGTGCCAGCTCACCAGAACTAAACACTGAAGCTTTCTTT
CASSPELNTEAFF
>TRBD1|TRBJ2-1|-|TRBV29-1
TGCAGCGTTGAAGCCTTGTCCGGGACAGGGGGTCTCAATGAGCAGTTCTTC
CSVEALSGTGGLNEQFF